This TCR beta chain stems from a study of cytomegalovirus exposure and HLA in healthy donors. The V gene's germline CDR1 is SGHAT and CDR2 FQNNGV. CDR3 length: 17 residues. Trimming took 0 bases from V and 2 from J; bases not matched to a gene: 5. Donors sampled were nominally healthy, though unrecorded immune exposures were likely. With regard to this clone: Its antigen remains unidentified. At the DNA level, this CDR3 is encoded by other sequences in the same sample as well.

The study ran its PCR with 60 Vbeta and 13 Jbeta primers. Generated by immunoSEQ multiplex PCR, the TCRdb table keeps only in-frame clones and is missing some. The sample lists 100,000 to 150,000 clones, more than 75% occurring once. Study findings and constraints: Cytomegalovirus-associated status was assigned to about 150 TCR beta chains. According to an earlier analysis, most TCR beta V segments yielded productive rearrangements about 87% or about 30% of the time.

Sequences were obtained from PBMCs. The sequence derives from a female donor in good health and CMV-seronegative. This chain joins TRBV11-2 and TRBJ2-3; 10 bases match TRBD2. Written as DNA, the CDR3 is TGTGCCAGCAGCTTAGAAACTAGCGGGAAGCTCACAGATACGCAGTATTTT. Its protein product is CASSLETSGKLTDTQYF. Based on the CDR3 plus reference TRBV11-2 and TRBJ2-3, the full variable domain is EAGVAQSPRYKIIEKRQSVAFWCNPISGHATLYWYQQILGQGPKLLIQFQNNGVVDDSQLPKDRFSAERLKGVDSTLKIQPAKLEDSAVYLCASSLETSGKLTDTQYFGPGTRLTVL.